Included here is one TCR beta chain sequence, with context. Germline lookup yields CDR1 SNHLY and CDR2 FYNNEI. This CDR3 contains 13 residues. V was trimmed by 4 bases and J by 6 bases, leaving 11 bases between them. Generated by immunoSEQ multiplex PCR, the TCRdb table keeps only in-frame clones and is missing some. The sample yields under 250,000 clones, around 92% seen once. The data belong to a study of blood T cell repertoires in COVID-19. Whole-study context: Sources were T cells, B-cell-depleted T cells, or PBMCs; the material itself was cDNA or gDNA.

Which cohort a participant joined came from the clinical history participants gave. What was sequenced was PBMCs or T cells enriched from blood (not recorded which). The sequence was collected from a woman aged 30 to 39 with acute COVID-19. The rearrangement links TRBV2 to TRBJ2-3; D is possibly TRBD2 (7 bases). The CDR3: CASSVRGADTQYF. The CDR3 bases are TGTGCCAGCAGTGTTCGGGGGGCGGATACGCAGTATTTT. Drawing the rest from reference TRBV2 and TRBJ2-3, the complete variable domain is EPEVTQTPSHQVTQMGQEVILRCVPISNHLYFYWYRQILGQKVEFLVSFYNNEISEKSEIFDDQFSVERPDGSNFTLKIRSTKLEDSAMYFCASSVRGADTQYFGPGTRLTVL.